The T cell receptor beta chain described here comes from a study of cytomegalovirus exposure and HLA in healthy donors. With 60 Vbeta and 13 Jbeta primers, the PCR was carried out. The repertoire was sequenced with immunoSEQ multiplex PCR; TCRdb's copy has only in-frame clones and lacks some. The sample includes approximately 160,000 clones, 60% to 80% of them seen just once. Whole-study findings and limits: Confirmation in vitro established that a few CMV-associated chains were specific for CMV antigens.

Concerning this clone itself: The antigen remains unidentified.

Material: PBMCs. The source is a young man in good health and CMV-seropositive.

The CDR3 DNA is TGTGCCAGCACCACGACAGGGGACTATGGCTACACCTTC. Its protein product is CASTTTGDYGYTF. The chain employs TRBV28 and TRBJ1-2; 8 bases are a match to TRBD1. CDR1 and CDR2 from the germline V gene are MDHEN and SYDVKM. The CDR3 has 13 amino acids. Trimming at V came to 7 bases and at J to 3 bases, leaving 4 bases not matched to a gene.